This TCR beta chain came from a study of T cells in localized non-small cell lung cancer. Points from the study as a whole: The tumor had only one region sequenced, so heterogeneity remains possible. A median of approximately 57 clones ranked among the top 100 in tumor appeared in adjacent lung.

With respect to this clone: What it binds is not known.

Sequencing used immunoSEQ multiplex PCR; TCRdb keeps in-frame clones, though not all of them. The sample carries almost 8,500 clones, around 56% recorded once. The source is a male donor aged 60 or older with stage I squamous cell lung carcinoma. Material: lymph node tissue, obtained before any cancer treatment.

CDR3 loop: CASRPGPSNTEAFF. DNA of the CDR3: TGTGCCAGCAGACCCGGACCCTCGAACACTGAAGCTTTCTTT. The chain joins TRBV28 to TRBJ1-1; D is unresolved. The germline V gene has CDR1 MDHEN and CDR2 SYDVKM. The length of the CDR3 is 14 residues. V lost 6 bases and J lost 1, with 12 bases in between.